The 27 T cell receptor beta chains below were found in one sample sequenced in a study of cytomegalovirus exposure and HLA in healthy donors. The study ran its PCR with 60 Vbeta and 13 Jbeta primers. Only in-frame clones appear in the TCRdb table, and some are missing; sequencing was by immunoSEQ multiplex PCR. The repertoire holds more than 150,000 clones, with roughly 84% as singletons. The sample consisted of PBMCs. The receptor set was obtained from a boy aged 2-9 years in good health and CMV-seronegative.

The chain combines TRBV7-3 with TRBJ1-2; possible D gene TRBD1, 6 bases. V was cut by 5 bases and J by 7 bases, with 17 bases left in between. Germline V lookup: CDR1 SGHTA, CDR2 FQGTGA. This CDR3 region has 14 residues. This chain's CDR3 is CASSPGRGAPGYTF. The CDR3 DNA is TGTGCCAGCAGCCCCGGCCGGGGGGCGCCTGGCTACACCTTC.

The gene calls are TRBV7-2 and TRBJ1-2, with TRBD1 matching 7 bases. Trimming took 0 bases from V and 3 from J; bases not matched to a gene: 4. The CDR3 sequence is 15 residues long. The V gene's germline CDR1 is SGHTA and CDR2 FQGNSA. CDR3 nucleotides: TGTGCCAGCAGCTTAGCGGGGACAGTCGACTATGGCTACACCTTC. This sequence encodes CASSLAGTVDYGYTF.

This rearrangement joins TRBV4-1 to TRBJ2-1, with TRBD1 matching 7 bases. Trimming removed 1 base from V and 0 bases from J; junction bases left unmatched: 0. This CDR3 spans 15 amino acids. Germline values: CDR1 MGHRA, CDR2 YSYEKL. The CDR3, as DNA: TGCGCCAGCAGCCAAGGGACAGGCTCCTACAATGAGCAGTTCTTC. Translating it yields CASSQGTGSYNEQFF.

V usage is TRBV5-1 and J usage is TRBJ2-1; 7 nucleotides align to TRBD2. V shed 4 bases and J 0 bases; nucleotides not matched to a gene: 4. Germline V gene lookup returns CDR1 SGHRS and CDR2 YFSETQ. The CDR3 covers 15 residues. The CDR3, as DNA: TGCGCCAGCAGCCACACTAGCGTCTCCTACAATGAGCAGTTCTTC. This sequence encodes CASSHTSVSYNEQFF.

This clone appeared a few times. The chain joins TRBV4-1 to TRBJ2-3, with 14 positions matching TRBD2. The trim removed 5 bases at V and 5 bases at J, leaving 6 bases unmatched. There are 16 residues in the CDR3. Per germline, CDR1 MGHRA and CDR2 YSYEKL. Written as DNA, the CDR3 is TGCGCCAGCAGCTACCGACTAGCGGGAGGGGTAGATACGCAGTATTTT. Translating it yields CASSYRLAGGVDTQYF.

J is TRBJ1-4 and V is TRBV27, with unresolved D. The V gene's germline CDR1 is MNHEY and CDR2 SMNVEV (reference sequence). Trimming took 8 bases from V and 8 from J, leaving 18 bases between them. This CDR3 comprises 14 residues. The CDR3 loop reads CASGLQAAQEKLFF. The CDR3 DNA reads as TGTGCCAGCGGGCTGCAGGCAGCCCAGGAAAAACTGTTTTTT.

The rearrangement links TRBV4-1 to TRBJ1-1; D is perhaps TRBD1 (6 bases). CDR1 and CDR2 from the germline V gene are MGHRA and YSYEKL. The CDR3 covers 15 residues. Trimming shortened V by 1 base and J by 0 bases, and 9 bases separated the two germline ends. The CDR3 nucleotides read TGCGCCAGCAGCCAAGGGACAGTCCTGAACACTGAAGCTTTCTTT. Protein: CASSQGTVLNTEAFF.

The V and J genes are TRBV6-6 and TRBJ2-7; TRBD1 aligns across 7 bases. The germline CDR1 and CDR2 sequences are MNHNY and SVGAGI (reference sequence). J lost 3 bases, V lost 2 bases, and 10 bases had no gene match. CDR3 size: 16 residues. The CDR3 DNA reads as TGTGCCAGCAGTTACCTCCAGGGGGTACGTGGCTACGAGCAGTACTTC. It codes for CASSYLQGVRGYEQYF.

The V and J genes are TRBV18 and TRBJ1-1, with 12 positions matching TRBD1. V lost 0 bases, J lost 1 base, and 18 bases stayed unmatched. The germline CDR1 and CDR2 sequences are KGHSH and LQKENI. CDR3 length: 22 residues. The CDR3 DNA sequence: TGTGCCAGCTCACCACCATATGGGACAGGGGGCAGAGTCCGGAAAAGGAACACTGAAGCTTTCTTT. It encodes CASSPPYGTGGRVRKRNTEAFF.

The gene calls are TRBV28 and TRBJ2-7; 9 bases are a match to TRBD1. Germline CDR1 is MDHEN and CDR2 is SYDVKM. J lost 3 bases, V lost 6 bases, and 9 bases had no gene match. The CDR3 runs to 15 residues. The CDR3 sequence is CASSRTGTGNYEQYF. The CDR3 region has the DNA TGTGCCAGCAGCAGAACCGGGACAGGGAACTACGAGCAGTACTTC. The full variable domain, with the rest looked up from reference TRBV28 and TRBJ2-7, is DVKVTQSSRYLVKRTGEKVFLECVQDMDHENMFWYRQDPGLGLRLIYFSYDVKMKEKGDIPEGYSVSREKKERFSLILESASTNQTSMYLCASSRTGTGNYEQYFGPGTRLTVT.

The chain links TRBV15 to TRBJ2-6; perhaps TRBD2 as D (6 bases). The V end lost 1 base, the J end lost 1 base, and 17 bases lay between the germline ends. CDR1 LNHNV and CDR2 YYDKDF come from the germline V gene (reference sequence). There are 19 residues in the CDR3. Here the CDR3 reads CATSRGASVYSSGANVLTF. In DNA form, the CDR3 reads TGTGCCACCAGCAGAGGGGCTAGCGTCTATAGTTCTGGGGCCAACGTCCTGACTTTC.

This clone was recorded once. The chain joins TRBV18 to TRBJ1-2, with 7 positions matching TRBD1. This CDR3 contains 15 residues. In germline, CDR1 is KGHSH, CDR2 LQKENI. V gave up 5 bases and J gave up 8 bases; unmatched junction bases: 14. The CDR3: CASSSDLGTERGYTF. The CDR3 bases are TGTGCCAGCTCATCCGACCTAGGGACAGAGAGGGGCTACACCTTC.

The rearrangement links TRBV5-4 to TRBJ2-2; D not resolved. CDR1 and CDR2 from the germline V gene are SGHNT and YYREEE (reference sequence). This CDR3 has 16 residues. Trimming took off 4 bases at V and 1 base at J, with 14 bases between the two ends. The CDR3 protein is CASSPDLRGNTGELFF. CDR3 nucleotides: TGTGCCAGCAGCCCTGACCTGCGAGGGAACACCGGGGAGCTGTTTTTT.

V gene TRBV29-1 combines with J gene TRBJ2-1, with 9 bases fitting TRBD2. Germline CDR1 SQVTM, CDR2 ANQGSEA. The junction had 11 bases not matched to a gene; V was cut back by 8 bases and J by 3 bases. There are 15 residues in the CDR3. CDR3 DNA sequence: TGCAGCACCTTAAGCGCGGGAGGGGACTACAATGAGCAGTTCTTC. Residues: CSTLSAGGDYNEQFF.

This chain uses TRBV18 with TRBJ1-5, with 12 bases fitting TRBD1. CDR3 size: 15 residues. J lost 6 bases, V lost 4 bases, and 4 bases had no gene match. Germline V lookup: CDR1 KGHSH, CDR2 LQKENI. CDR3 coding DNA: TGTGCCAGCTCACGCGGGACAGGGGGCATTCAGCCCCAGCATTTT. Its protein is CASSRGTGGIQPQHF.

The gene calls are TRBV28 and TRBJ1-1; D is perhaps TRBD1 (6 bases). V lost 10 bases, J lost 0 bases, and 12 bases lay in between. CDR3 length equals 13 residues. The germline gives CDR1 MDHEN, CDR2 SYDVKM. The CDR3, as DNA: TGTGCCACCAAGGACAGCATGAACACTGAAGCTTTCTTT. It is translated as CATKDSMNTEAFF.

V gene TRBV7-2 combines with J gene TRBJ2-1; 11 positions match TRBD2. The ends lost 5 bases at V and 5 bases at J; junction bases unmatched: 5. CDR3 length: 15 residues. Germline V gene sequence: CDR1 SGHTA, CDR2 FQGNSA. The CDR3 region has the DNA TGTGCCAGCAGCCCCGGACTAGCGGGCCACAATGAGCAGTTCTTC. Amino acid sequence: CASSPGLAGHNEQFF.

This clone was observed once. CDR3 protein: CASSLYRQGVEAFF. CDR3 nucleotide sequence: TGTGCCAGCAGTTTATATAGACAGGGGGTTGAAGCTTTCTTT. The chain combines TRBV28 with TRBJ1-1; TRBD1 matches at 9 bases. This CDR3 has 14 residues. CDR1 and CDR2 (germline): MDHEN, SYDVKM. With 1 base clipped from V and 7 bases from J, the junction kept 4 bases outside the gene matches.

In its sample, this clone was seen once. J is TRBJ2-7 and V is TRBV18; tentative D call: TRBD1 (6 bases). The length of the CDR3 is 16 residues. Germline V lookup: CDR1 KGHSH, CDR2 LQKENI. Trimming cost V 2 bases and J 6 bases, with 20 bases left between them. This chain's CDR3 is CASSPNRVALSTEQYF. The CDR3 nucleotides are TGTGCCAGCTCACCAAACAGGGTAGCTCTCTCTACCGAGCAGTACTTC.

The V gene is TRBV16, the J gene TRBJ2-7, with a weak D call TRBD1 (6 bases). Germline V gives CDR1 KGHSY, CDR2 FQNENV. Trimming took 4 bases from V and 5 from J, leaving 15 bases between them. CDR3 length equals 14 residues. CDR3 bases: TGTGCCAGCAGCCTTAGACAGGAGCGACACGAGCAGTACTTC. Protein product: CASSLRQERHEQYF.

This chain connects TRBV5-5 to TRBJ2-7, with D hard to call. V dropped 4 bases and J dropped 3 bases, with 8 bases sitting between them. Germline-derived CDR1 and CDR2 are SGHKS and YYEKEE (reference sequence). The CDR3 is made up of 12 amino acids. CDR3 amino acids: CASSPTLYEQYF. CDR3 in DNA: TGTGCCAGCAGCCCGACACTCTACGAGCAGTACTTC.

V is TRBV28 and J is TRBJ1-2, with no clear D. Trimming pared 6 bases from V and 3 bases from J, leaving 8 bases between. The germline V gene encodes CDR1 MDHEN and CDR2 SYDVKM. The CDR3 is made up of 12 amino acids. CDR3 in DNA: TGTGCCAGCAGACAAGCGGACTATGGCTACACCTTC. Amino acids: CASRQADYGYTF.

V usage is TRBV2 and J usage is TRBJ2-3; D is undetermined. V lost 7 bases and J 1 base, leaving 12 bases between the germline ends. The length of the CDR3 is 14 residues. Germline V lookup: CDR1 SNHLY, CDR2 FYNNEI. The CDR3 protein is CASTQAIRTDTQYF. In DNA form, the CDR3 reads TGTGCCAGCACCCAAGCAATACGCACAGATACGCAGTATTTT.

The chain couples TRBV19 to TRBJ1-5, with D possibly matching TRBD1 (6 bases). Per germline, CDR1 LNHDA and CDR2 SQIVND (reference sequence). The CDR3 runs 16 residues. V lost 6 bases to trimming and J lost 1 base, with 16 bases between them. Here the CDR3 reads CASRYNRVASNQPQHF. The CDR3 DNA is TGTGCCAGTAGGTACAACAGGGTTGCAAGCAATCAGCCCCAGCATTTT.

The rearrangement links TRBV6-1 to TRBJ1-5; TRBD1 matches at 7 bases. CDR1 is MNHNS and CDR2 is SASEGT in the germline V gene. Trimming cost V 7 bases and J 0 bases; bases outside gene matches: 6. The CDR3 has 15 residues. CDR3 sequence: CASTGDRASNQPQHF. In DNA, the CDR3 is TGTGCCAGCACAGGAGACAGGGCTAGCAATCAGCCCCAGCATTTT.

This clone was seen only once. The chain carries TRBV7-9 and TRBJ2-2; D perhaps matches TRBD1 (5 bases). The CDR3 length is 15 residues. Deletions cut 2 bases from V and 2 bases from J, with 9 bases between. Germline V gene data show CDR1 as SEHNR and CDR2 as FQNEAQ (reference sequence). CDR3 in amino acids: CASSLFDSNTGELFF. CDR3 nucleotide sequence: TGTGCCAGCAGCTTATTTGACAGTAACACCGGGGAGCTGTTTTTT.

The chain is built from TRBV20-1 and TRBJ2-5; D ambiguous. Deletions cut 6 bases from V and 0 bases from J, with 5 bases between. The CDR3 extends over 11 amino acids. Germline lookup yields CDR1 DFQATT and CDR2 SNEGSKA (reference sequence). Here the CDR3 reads CSAEHQETQYF. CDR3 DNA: TGCAGTGCGGAGCACCAAGAGACCCAGTACTTC.